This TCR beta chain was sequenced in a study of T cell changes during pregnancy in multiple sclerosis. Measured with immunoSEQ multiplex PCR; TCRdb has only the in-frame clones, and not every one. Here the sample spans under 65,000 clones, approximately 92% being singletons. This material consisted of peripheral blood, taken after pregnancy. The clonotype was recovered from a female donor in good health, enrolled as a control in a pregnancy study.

CDR3 nucleotides: TGTGCCAGCAGCTTGCAAGCGGGAGGTCTAGATACGCAGTATTTT. Protein sequence: CASSLQAGGLDTQYF. The rearrangement uses TRBV5-5 and TRBJ2-3, with 9 bases that match TRBD2. The ends lost 1 base at V and 5 bases at J; junction bases unmatched: 5. The CDR3 has 15 amino acids. Germline-derived CDR1 and CDR2 are SGHKS and YYEKEE (reference sequence).